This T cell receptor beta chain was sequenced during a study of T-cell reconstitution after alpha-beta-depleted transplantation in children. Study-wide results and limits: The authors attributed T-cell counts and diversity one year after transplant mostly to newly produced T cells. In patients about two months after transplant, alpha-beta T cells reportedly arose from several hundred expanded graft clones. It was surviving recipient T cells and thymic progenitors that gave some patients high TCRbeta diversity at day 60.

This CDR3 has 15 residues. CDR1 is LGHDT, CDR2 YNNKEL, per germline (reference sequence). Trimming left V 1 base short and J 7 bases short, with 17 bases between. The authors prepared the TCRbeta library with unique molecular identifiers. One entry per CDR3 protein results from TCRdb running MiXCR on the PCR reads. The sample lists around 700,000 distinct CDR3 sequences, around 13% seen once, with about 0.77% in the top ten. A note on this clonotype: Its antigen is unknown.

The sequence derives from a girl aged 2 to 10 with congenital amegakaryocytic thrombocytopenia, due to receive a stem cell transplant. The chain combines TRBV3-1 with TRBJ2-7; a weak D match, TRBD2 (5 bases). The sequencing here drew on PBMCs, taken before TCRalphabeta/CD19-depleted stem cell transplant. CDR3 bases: TGTGCCAGCAGCCAAGGCCTATCAGCGGCCAGGGAGCAGTACTTC. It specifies CASSQGLSAAREQYF.